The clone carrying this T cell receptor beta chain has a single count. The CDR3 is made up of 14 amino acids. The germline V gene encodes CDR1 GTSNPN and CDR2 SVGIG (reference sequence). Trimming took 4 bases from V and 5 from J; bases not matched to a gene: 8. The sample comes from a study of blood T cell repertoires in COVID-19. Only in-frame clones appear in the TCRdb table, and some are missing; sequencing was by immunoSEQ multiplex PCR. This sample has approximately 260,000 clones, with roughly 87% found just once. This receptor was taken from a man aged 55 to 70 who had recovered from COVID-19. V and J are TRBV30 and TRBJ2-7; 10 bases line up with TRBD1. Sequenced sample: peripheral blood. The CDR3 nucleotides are TGTGCCTGGACCGGACAGGGGGGATTCCACGAGCAGTACTTC. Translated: CAWTGQGGFHEQYF.